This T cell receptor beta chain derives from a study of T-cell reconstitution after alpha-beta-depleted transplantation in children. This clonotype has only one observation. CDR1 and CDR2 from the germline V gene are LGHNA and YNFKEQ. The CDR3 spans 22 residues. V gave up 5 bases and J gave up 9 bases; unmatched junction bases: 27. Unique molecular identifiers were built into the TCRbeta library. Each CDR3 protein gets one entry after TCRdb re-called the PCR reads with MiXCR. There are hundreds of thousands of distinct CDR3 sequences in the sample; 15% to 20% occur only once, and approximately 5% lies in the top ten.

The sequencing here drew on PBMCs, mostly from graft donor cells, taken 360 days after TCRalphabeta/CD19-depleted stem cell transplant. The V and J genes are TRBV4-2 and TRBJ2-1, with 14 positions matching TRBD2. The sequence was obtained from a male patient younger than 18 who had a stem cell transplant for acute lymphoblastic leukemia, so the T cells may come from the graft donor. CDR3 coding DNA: TGTGCCAGCAGCGAAGCGTCAGTCCCGGGACTAGCGGGAGTCTTCGCGGTAGGTGAGCAGTTCTTC. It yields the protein CASSEASVPGLAGVFAVGEQFF.